This TCR beta chain was sequenced during a study of blood T cell repertoires in COVID-19. On the study more broadly: Samples taken during acute and convalescent COVID-19 were collected in the United States, Italy and Spain. In each case, the material was cDNA or gDNA derived from T cells, B-cell-depleted T cells, or PBMCs.

V lost 2 bases to trimming and J lost 6 bases, with 19 bases between them. Germline V gene lookup returns CDR1 KGHSH and CDR2 LQKENI. There are 16 residues in the CDR3. Per the original data handling: How many nucleated cells were present was estimated from reference gene primer amplification. Some clones are missing from TCRdb's copy, which holds only in-frame ones; the method was immunoSEQ multiplex PCR. V and J calls and clone size follow that table, whereas D and trimming were derived from the DNA. This sample yields approximately 170,000 clones, of which about 88% are seen a single time; around 24% belongs to the top ten.

The source is a man between 60 and 70 years old with acute or convalescent COVID-19. What was sequenced was peripheral blood. The chain carries TRBV18 and TRBJ1-2, with D unresolved. This CDR3 reads CASSPDRLLRGDGYTF. CDR3 in DNA: TGTGCCAGCTCACCAGATAGATTACTTCGCGGGGATGGCTACACCTTC.